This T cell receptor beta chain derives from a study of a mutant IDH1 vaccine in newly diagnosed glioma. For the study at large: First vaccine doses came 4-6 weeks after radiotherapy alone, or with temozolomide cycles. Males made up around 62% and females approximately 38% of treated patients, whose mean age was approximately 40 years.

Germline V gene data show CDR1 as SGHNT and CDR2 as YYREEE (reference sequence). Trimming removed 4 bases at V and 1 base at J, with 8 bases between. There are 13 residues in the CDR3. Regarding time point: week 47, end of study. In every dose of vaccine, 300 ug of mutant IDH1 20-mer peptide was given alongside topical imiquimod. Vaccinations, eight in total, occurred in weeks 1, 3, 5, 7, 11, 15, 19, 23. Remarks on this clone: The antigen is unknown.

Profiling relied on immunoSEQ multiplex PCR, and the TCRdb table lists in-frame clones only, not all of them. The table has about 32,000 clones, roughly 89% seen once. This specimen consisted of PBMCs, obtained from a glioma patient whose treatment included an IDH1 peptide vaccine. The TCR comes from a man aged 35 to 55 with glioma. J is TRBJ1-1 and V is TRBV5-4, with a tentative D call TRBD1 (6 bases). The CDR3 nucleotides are TGTGCCAGCAGCCTGGACAGGAACACTGAAGCTTTCTTT. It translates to CASSLDRNTEAFF. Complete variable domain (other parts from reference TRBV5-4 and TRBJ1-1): ETGVTQSPTHLIKTRGQQVTLRCSSQSGHNTVSWYQQALGQGPQFIFQYYREEENGRGNFPPRFSGLQFPNYSSELNVNALELDDSALYLCASSLDRNTEAFFGQGTRLTVV.